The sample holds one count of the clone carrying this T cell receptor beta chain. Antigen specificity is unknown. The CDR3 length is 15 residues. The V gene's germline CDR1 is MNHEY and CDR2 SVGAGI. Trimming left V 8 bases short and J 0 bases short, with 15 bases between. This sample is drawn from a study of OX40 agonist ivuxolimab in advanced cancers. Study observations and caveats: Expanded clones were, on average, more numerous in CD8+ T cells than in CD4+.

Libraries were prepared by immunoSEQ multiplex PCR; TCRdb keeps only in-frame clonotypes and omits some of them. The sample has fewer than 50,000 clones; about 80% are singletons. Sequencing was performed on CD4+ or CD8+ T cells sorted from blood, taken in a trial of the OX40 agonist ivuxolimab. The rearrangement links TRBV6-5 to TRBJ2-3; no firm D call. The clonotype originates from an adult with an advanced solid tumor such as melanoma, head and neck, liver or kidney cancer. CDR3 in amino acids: CASRVGITSTDTQYF. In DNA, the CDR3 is TGTGCCAGCCGAGTAGGGATTACTAGCACAGATACGCAGTATTTT.